The 3 T cell receptor beta chains presented below share a single source sample, sequenced in a study of memory CD8 T cells in hepatitis C reinfection. Sequencing used immunoSEQ multiplex PCR; TCRdb keeps in-frame clones, though not all of them. The table records approximately 50,000 clones, under 90% of them present only once. Regarding time point: pre-reinfection, 55 to 20 weeks before reinfection detection. The sorted cells went straight to TCR sequencing with no prior in vitro expansion. Sequencing input: naive CD8+ T cells sorted from blood. The receptors stem from a man aged 18 to 29 with hepatitis C virus infection.

J is TRBJ2-5 and V is TRBV18; unclear D gene. The CDR3 totals 13 residues. Trimming removed 6 bases from V and 5 bases from J, with 13 bases in between. Germline assignment: CDR1 KGHSH and CDR2 LQKENI. The CDR3: CASSLSVYETQYF. The CDR3, as DNA: TGTGCCAGCTCCCTTTCGGTGTACGAGACCCAGTACTTC.

The gene calls are TRBV29-1 and TRBJ1-1; no firm D call. CDR3 length: 12 amino acids. The V end lost 3 bases, the J end lost 4 bases, and 9 bases lay between the germline ends. Germline V CDR1 and CDR2: SQVTM, ANQGSEA. In DNA, the CDR3 is TGCAGCGTTGAGGACTTTAGCACTGAAGCTTTCTTT. Residues: CSVEDFSTEAFF.

This chain joins TRBV5-1 and TRBJ2-3; a weak D match, TRBD2 (5 bases). The germline V gene encodes CDR1 SGHRS and CDR2 YFSETQ. Trimming stripped 4 bases from V and 2 bases from J, with 14 bases between. This CDR3 has 15 amino acids. CDR3: CASSLEGSYTDTQYF. CDR3 sequence (DNA): TGCGCCAGCAGCCTGGAAGGGAGCTACACAGATACGCAGTATTTT.